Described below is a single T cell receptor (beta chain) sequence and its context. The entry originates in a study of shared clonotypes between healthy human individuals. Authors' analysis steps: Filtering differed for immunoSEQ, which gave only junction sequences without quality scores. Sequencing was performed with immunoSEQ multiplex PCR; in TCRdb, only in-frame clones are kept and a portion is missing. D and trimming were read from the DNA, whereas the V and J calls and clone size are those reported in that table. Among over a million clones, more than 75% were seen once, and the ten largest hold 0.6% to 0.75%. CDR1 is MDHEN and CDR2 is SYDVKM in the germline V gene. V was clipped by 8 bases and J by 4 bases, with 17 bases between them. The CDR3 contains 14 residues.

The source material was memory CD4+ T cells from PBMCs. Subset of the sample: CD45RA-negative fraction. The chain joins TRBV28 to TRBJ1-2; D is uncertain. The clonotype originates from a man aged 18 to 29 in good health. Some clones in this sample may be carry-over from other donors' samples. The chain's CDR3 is CASVPMRAPYGYTF. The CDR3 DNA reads TGTGCCAGCGTGCCGATGAGGGCCCCCTATGGCTACACCTTC.